This T cell receptor (beta chain) was captured in a study of blood T cell repertoires in COVID-19. Whole-study context: Donors in the United States, Italy and Spain gave samples during acute or convalescent COVID-19. PBMCs, B-cell-depleted T cells, or T cells were the source of the cDNA or gDNA that made up the material.

While infection was still active, Seattle patients were enrolled and then followed longitudinally. The table lists this clone with a count of one. Trimming at V came to 8 bases and at J to 2 bases, leaving 6 bases not matched to a gene. CDR3 length: 12 residues. The germline V gene encodes CDR1 SQVTM and CDR2 ANQGSEA. In the study's own analysis: Nucleated cell number was recorded as an estimate derived from reference gene primer amplification. Sequenced by immunoSEQ multiplex PCR; TCRdb stores in-frame clones only, minus some. V and J calls plus clone size are reproduced from that table; the DNA served to infer D and trimming. This repertoire shows roughly 260,000 clones, approximately 91% found once; its top ten account for approximately 2.6%.

The chain combines TRBV29-1 with TRBJ2-7; TRBD1 matches 7 bases. The sequence was obtained from a person between 18 and 30 years old with COVID-19, enrolled during active disease. Sequenced input: peripheral blood. This CDR3 is CSFRDRAYEQYF. DNA of the CDR3: TGCAGCTTCCGGGACAGAGCCTACGAGCAGTACTTC.